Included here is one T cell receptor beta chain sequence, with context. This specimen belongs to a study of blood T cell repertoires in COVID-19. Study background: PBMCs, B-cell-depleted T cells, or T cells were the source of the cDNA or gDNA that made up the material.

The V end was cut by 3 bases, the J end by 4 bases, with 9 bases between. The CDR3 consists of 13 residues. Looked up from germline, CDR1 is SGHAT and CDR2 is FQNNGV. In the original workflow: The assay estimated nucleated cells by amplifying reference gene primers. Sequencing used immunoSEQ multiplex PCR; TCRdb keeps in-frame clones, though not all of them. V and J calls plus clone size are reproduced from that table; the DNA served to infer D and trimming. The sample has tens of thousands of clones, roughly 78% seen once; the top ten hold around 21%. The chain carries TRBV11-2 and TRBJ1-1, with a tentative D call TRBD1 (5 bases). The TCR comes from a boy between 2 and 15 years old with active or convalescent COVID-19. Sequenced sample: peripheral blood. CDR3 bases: TGTGCCAGCAGCTTCAGGCAGGGCACTGAAGCTTTCTTT. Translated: CASSFRQGTEAFF.